Below, 8 T cell receptor beta chains from the same sample are listed, as sequenced in a study of T cell responses to AZD1222 COVID-19 vaccine. Data came from immunoSEQ multiplex PCR; TCRdb stores just in-frame clones and leaves some out. The sample consists of 95,000 to 150,000 clones, approximately 92% of them appearing once. Here the sequenced sample was peripheral blood, taken on day 0 of AZD1222 vaccination. The receptors stem from an adult in good health.

The chain recombines TRBV14 with TRBJ2-7, with unresolved D. Trimming took 4 bases from V and 0 from J, leaving 13 bases between them. CDR3 length equals 15 residues. Germline values: CDR1 SGHDN, CDR2 FVKESK. CDR3: CASSLDRPTSYEQYF. The CDR3 region has the DNA TGTGCCAGCAGCCTAGACCGTCCTACCTCCTACGAGCAGTACTTC.

The chain uses TRBV24-1 and TRBJ1-1; 8 positions match TRBD1. Germline V gene lookup returns CDR1 KGHDR and CDR2 SFDVKD. CDR3 length equals 14 residues. V lost 7 bases and J lost 4; bases outside the gene matches: 7. CDR3 coding DNA: TGTGCCACCAGCCAGGGGGCGCGAAGCACTGAAGCTTTCTTT. This sequence encodes CATSQGARSTEAFF.

V is TRBV10-3 and J is TRBJ2-1; 10 bases are shared with TRBD1. The germline V gene encodes CDR1 ENHRY and CDR2 SYGVKD. The CDR3 extends over 12 amino acids. V lost 8 bases to trimming and J lost 8 bases; unmatched junction nucleotides: 3. In DNA form, the CDR3 reads TGTGCCATCGGGACAGGGGAGGATGAGCAGTTCTTC. This translates into CAIGTGEDEQFF.

The rearrangement uses TRBV5-1 and TRBJ1-5; D is uncertain. From germline, CDR1 is SGHRS and CDR2 YFSETQ. The ends were cut back, 0 bases at V and 4 bases at J, with 5 bases in the middle. CDR3 length: 13 amino acids. The CDR3 loop is CASSLGRNQPQHF. CDR3 nucleotide sequence: TGCGCCAGCAGCTTGGGAAGGAATCAGCCCCAGCATTTT.

The CDR3 nucleotides are TGTGCCAGCAGCCAGGGCCCCGGGAAGAGAGGTGCTTTCTTT. It specifies CASSQGPGKRGAFF. The V gene is TRBV4-2, the J gene TRBJ1-1; D is unresolved. The germline V gene encodes CDR1 LGHNA and CDR2 YNFKEQ. This CDR3 region has 14 residues. The V end was cut by 3 bases, the J end by 11 bases, with 19 bases between.

The genes are TRBV7-6 and TRBJ2-1; tentative D call: TRBD2 (5 bases). The CDR3 consists of 16 residues. Per the germline V gene, CDR1 is SGHVS and CDR2 is FNYEAQ. The V end was cut by 1 base, the J end by 0 bases, with 10 bases between. The DNA of the CDR3 is TGTGCCAGCAGCTTAGATTACGGGATCTCCTACAATGAGCAGTTCTTC. This encodes CASSLDYGISYNEQFF. Combining the CDR3 with reference TRBV7-6 and TRBJ2-1 gives the whole variable domain GAGVSQSPRYKVTKRGQDVALRCDPISGHVSLYWYRQALGQGPEFLTYFNYEAQQDKSGLPNDRFSAERPEGSISTLTIQRTEQRDSAMYRCASSLDYGISYNEQFFGPGTRLTVL.

This chain links TRBV7-2 with TRBJ2-1; a possible D gene is TRBD2 (6 bases). The length of the CDR3 is 12 residues. Trimming removed 5 bases from V and 8 bases from J, with 10 bases in between. The germline CDR1 and CDR2 sequences are SGHTA and FQGNSA. As DNA, the CDR3 is TGTGCCAGCAGCCCACGACTAGATGAGCAGTTCTTC. Encoded protein: CASSPRLDEQFF. The full variable domain, in which reference TRBV7-2 and TRBJ2-1 provide the parts outside the CDR3, is GAGVSQSPSNKVTEKGKDVELRCDPISGHTALYWYRQSLGQGLEFLIYFQGNSAPDKSGLPSDRFSAERTGGSVSTLTIQRTQQEDSAVYLCASSPRLDEQFFGPGTRLTVL.

The chain uses TRBV12-2 and TRBJ2-7; TRBD2 is the table's D call, not checked against the DNA. TRBV12-2 is recorded as a pseudogene. This CDR3 is 15 amino acids long. This chain's CDR3 is CASRSLAGVSYEQYF. The CDR3 DNA is TGTGCAAGTCGCTCCCTAGCGGGAGTGTCCTACGAGCAGTACTTC.